The 32 T cell receptor beta chains reported below all come from one sample, sequenced in a study of regulatory T cells in long-lasting Graves disease. Time point described: newly diagnosed GD, antithyroid drugs for less than 3 months. PBMCs were the source of the RNA used for TCR sequencing. The authors built TCR beta libraries using iRepertoire HTBI primers and Arm-PCR of CDR3 regions. TCRdb called the multiplex PCR reads again in MiXCR, with one record for every CDR3 protein. Of about 620,000 distinct CDR3 sequences in the sample, around 15% were seen once. The data were also submitted as part of a second study, on T cells in Graves' hyperthyroidism and ophthalmopathy.

Material: peripheral blood mononuclear cells (PBMCs), obtained at new diagnosis, from a patient treated with antithyroid drugs. These receptors were collected from a woman in her twenties or thirties with Graves disease.

This clonotype has at least ten counts. The chain couples TRBV6-2 or TRBV6-3 to TRBJ2-1; 7 positions agree with TRBD2. The J segment lost 7 bases and the V segment lost 7 bases, leaving 16 bases of the junction unmatched. This CDR3 spans 16 amino acids. From germline, CDR1 is MNHEY and CDR2 SVGEGT. The CDR3 reads CASTPLGDGRFNEQFF. The CDR3 DNA sequence: TGTGCCAGCACCCCTCTAGGCGACGGGAGGTTTAATGAGCAGTTCTTC.

The chain links TRBV24-1 to TRBJ2-3, with 11 positions matching TRBD2. The CDR3 length is 17 residues. The germline V gene encodes CDR1 KGHDR and CDR2 SFDVKD. V gave up 4 bases and J gave up 0 bases; unmatched junction bases: 5. The CDR3 sequence is CATSEGLAVPSTDTQYF. CDR3 DNA: TGTGCCACCAGTGAGGGACTAGCGGTTCCCAGCACAGATACGCAGTATTTT.

At least ten counts were recorded for this clonotype. The V call is TRBV28, the J call TRBJ2-4, with D tentatively TRBD1 or TRBD2 (5 bases each). The V end was cut by 6 bases, the J end by 2 bases, with 11 bases between. The CDR3 has 14 residues. From germline, CDR1 is MDHEN and CDR2 SYDVKM. This CDR3 reads CASRAQGPKNIQYF. In DNA, the CDR3 is TGTGCCAGCAGGGCCCAGGGACCCAAAAACATTCAGTACTTC.

A few counts support this clonotype. The chain combines TRBV6-1 with TRBJ2-7, with a possible D match to TRBD2 (6 bases). This CDR3 region has 12 residues. Germline V gene sequence: CDR1 MNHNS, CDR2 SASEGT. Trimming removed 6 bases from V and 9 bases from J, with 15 bases in between. The CDR3 sequence is CASRPGSHRQYF. CDR3 DNA sequence: TGTGCCAGCAGGCCCGGGAGCCACCGGCAGTACTTC.

In its sample, this clonotype was seen a few times. The chain has TRBV7-2 and TRBJ1-5; TRBD1 matches at 8 bases. Germline V lookup: CDR1 SGHTA, CDR2 FQGNSA. CDR3 length equals 17 residues. V gave up 6 bases and J gave up 2 bases; unmatched junction bases: 12. For the CDR3, the DNA is TGTGCCAGCAGAGACAGGGGTTGGGAAGGAGGCAATCAGCCCCAGCATTTT. Protein product: CASRDRGWEGGNQPQHF.

This clonotype was seen at least ten times. CDR3 amino acids: CASSSHPVLGGADTQYF. The CDR3 DNA reads TGTGCCAGCAGTTCGCACCCCGTCTTGGGGGGGGCAGATACGCAGTATTTT. This chain links TRBV12-3 or TRBV12-4 with TRBJ2-3, with 7 bases lining up with TRBD2. This CDR3 spans 17 amino acids. V dropped 4 bases and J dropped 4; count of bases not matched to a gene: 14.

This clonotype was counted once. The rearrangement joins TRBV12-3 or TRBV12-4 to TRBJ1-4; possible D gene TRBD1, 5 bases. CDR3 length: 13 residues. V lost 3 bases and J lost 8, with 10 bases in between. The CDR3 reads CASSFGGIEKLFF. In DNA form, the CDR3 reads TGTGCCAGCAGTTTTGGGGGAATCGAAAAACTGTTTTTT.

This clonotype was found a few times. J is TRBJ1-6 and V is TRBV30; perhaps TRBD1 as D (6 bases). V was clipped by 3 bases and J by 3 bases, with 12 bases between them. This CDR3 region has 15 residues. CDR1 and CDR2 from the germline V gene are GTSNPN and SVGIG (reference sequence). The CDR3, as DNA: TGTGCCTGGAGGGGGGGCAGCCTCTATAATTCACCCCTCCACTTT. Residues: CAWRGGSLYNSPLHF.

This chain joins TRBV30 and TRBJ2-7, with 11 bases matching TRBD1. The junction had 10 bases not matched to a gene; V was cut back by 3 bases and J by 6 bases. The CDR3 has 15 amino acids. CDR1 and CDR2 from the germline V gene are GTSNPN and SVGIG (reference sequence). DNA of the CDR3: TGTGCCTGGAGCTTCGCCGGGACAGGGGGACCCGAGCAGTACTTC. Protein sequence: CAWSFAGTGGPEQYF.

This chain joins TRBV20-1 and TRBJ2-3; D is ambiguous. The CDR3 runs to 13 residues. Germline V CDR1 and CDR2: DFQATT, SNEGSKA (reference sequence). The V gene lost 3 bases and the J gene lost 5 bases, with 12 bases spanning the gap. The CDR3 nucleotides read TGCAGTGCTAGCCCGGGTGTGGAAGATACGCAGTATTTT. It is translated as CSASPGVEDTQYF.

The chain is built from TRBV20-1 and TRBJ2-7, with D possibly being TRBD1 or TRBD2 (5 bases each). CDR1 is DFQATT, CDR2 SNEGSKA, per germline (reference sequence). Trimming took 0 bases from V and 13 from J, leaving 22 bases between them. The CDR3 runs 14 residues. The CDR3 DNA follows: TGCAGTGCTAGAGATTTAGGGACGGAGATCCCGTTCTACTTC. Residues: CSARDLGTEIPFYF.

This clonotype showed up just a few times. This chain links TRBV2 with TRBJ1-3; D unclear. V lost 6 bases and J lost 4, with 13 bases in between. Germline assignment: CDR1 SNHLY and CDR2 FYNNEI. The CDR3 spans 14 residues. The CDR3 DNA is TGTGCCAGCAGACAGAAGAACGGGGGAAACACCATATATTTT. Protein: CASRQKNGGNTIYF.

This clonotype turned up a few times. The chain combines TRBV12-3 or TRBV12-4 with TRBJ2-7; TRBD2 is a possible D gene (5 bases). This CDR3 spans 13 amino acids. The V end was cut by 5 bases, the J end by 2 bases, with 10 bases between. This CDR3 reads CASSLERAYEQYF. The CDR3 DNA is TGTGCCAGCAGTCTGGAGAGGGCCTACGAGCAGTACTTC.

As regards this clonotype: This may arise from a read error, as a much more abundant clone is one base away. The chain uses TRBV15 and TRBJ1-1, with no clear D. The CDR3 is 12 amino acids. The V end was cut by 0 bases, the J end by 8 bases, with 7 bases between. Germline V gene lookup returns CDR1 LNHNV and CDR2 YYDKDF (reference sequence). DNA for the CDR3: TGTGCCACCAGCAGAGATTGCAGGGAAGCTTTCTTT. Amino acid sequence: CATSRDCREAFF.

This clonotype has only a few counts. This chain links TRBV7-9 with TRBJ1-1; the D is unclear. The CDR3 consists of 13 residues. CDR1 and CDR2 from the germline V gene are SEHNR and FQNEAQ (reference sequence). V was shortened by 3 bases and J by 6 bases, with 11 bases between the two germline ends. CDR3 residues: CASSFQIGSEAFF. In DNA, the CDR3 is TGTGCCAGCAGCTTCCAAATCGGATCTGAAGCTTTCTTT.

This rearrangement joins TRBV18 to TRBJ1-2; no firm D call. The CDR3 runs to 15 residues. The V end lost 2 bases, the J end lost 4 bases, and 14 bases lay between the germline ends. Germline V gives CDR1 KGHSH, CDR2 LQKENI. The CDR3 region has the DNA TGTGCCAGCTCACCAGAGGGAACCTACATCTATGGCTACACCTTC. Translating it yields CASSPEGTYIYGYTF.

This clonotype was picked up many times. This chain uses TRBV20-1 with TRBJ2-7; D might be TRBD1 (5 bases). The ends were cut back, 6 bases at V and 0 bases at J, with 15 bases in the middle. This CDR3 is built from 14 residues. Germline CDR1 is DFQATT and CDR2 is SNEGSKA (reference sequence). The CDR3 DNA reads TGCAGTGCCTGGCCGCGACAGACCTCCTACGAGCAGTACTTC. Translation: CSAWPRQTSYEQYF.

This chain connects TRBV24-1 to TRBJ1-6, with TRBD1 as a possible D gene (5 bases). Trimming stripped 0 bases from V and 16 bases from J, with 15 bases between. The CDR3 covers 14 residues. Per germline, CDR1 KGHDR and CDR2 SFDVKD. DNA for the CDR3: TGTGCCACCAGTGATTTGCGGGAAGGGACCAAACTCCACTTT. Protein: CATSDLREGTKLHF.

This clonotype has only a few counts. V usage is TRBV20-1 and J usage is TRBJ2-1, with 15 bases that match TRBD2. There are 14 residues in the CDR3. The V gene end was trimmed by 3 bases and the J gene end by 13 bases; junction bases not matched to a gene: 7. Germline V gene data show CDR1 as DFQATT and CDR2 as SNEGSKA (reference sequence). In nucleotides, the CDR3 is TGCAGTGCTAGTTGGGGACTAGCGGGAGGTGATCAGTTCTTC. Residues: CSASWGLAGGDQFF.

This clonotype was seen a few times. J is TRBJ2-1 and V is TRBV11-2; 10 bases are a match to TRBD2. Germline V gives CDR1 SGHAT, CDR2 FQNNGV. The CDR3 is made up of 15 amino acids. J was trimmed by 6 bases and V by 3 bases; bases with no gene match: 5. The CDR3 bases are TGTGCCAGCAGCTTCCTACTAGCGGGATCCAATGAGCAGTTCTTC. Translating gives CASSFLLAGSNEQFF.

The chain is built from TRBV7-3 and TRBJ2-1; 10 bases map to TRBD1. The CDR3 extends over 14 amino acids. Germline-derived CDR1 and CDR2 are SGHTA and FQGTGA. J gave up 4 bases and V 6 bases, and 3 bases lay outside the gene matches. DNA of the CDR3: TGTGCCAGCAGTGACAGGGGGCATTACAATGAGCAGTTCTTC. It codes for CASSDRGHYNEQFF.

The V call is TRBV5-1, the J call TRBJ1-2; possible D gene TRBD1, 5 bases. Germline V gives CDR1 SGHRS, CDR2 YFSETQ. The CDR3 extends over 15 amino acids. The V end was cut by 1 base, the J end by 4 bases, with 14 bases between. CDR3 in DNA: TGCGCCAGCAGCTTGCTGGCGGGGGGAGGCTATGGCTACACCTTC. Its protein is CASSLLAGGGYGYTF.

This clonotype was picked up many times. This chain joins TRBV2 and TRBJ1-4; possibly TRBD1 for D (6 bases). The germline V gene encodes CDR1 SNHLY and CDR2 FYNNEI. This CDR3 has 17 residues. V gave up 8 bases and J gave up 0 bases, with 19 bases separating them. The DNA of the CDR3 is TGTGCCAGCGGAGTCAGGGGAGGAATGGCAACTAATGAAAAACTGTTTTTT. Translated: CASGVRGGMATNEKLFF.

This clonotype was seen a handful of times. The chain has TRBV20-1 and TRBJ2-1; the D is unclear. The germline gives CDR1 DFQATT, CDR2 SNEGSKA (reference sequence). V lost 0 bases to trimming and J lost 0 bases, with 9 bases between them. The CDR3 runs to 15 residues. CDR3 nucleotide sequence: TGCAGTGCTAGAGATTCGAGGTACTCCTACAATGAGCAGTTCTTC. It is translated as CSARDSRYSYNEQFF.

The chain combines TRBV10-3 with TRBJ2-2; D remains unclear. The CDR3 is 13 residues long. Trimming pared 3 bases from V and 5 bases from J, leaving 7 bases between. Germline-derived CDR1 and CDR2 are ENHRY and SYGVKD. The CDR3 bases are TGTGCCATCAGTGATGGTGGGACCGGGGAGCTGTTTTTT. Its translation: CAISDGGTGELFF.

This chain connects TRBV9 to TRBJ2-5; TRBD1 agrees at 7 bases. This CDR3 is built from 14 residues. CDR1 SGDLS and CDR2 YYNGEE come from the germline V gene. Trimming at V came to 4 bases and at J to 3 bases, leaving 6 bases not matched to a gene. CDR3 sequence (DNA): TGTGCCAGCAGCCGGGCCCAGGGGGAAGAGACCCAGTACTTC. Amino acid sequence: CASSRAQGEETQYF.

This chain uses TRBV6-5 with TRBJ2-1; perhaps D is TRBD1 or TRBD2 (5 bases each). The CDR3 is 15 residues long. Per germline, CDR1 MNHEY and CDR2 SVGAGI. Trimming cost V 2 bases and J 3 bases, with 11 bases left between them. CDR3: CASSYGGTVYNEQFF. CDR3 DNA: TGTGCCAGCAGTTACGGGGGAACAGTCTACAATGAGCAGTTCTTC.

The CDR3 loop reads CSAGTELNGYTF. CDR3 sequence (DNA): TGCAGTGCTGGGACAGAGCTTAATGGCTACACCTTC. This sequence joins TRBV20-1 and TRBJ1-2, with 7 nucleotides matching TRBD1. The CDR3 is 12 amino acids. J lost 6 bases, V lost 5 bases, and 6 bases had no gene match. CDR1 is DFQATT, CDR2 SNEGSKA, per germline (reference sequence).

This clonotype was counted only a few times. This chain joins TRBV5-1 and TRBJ2-5, with D perhaps assigned TRBD1 or TRBD2 (5 bases each). CDR1 is SGHRS, CDR2 YFSETQ, per germline. The CDR3 covers 14 residues. Trimming shortened V by 0 bases and J by 4 bases, and 10 bases separated the two germline ends. DNA for the CDR3: TGCGCCAGCAGCTTGGACCCCGGGGCAGAGACCCAGTACTTC. Translated, it gives CASSLDPGAETQYF.

This clonotype was recorded a few times. This CDR3 reads CATSDRLESPLHF. As DNA, the CDR3 is TGTGCCACCTCGGACAGGTTGGAATCACCCCTCCACTTT. The gene calls are TRBV10-3 and TRBJ1-6; TRBD1 matches at 7 bases. V gave up 10 bases and J gave up 10 bases; unmatched junction bases: 10. This CDR3 has 13 residues. Germline V gene sequence: CDR1 ENHRY, CDR2 SYGVKD.

This clonotype was recorded at least ten times. V and J are TRBV29-1 and TRBJ1-1; D is unclear. V lost 7 bases to trimming and J lost 3 bases, with 12 bases between them. The germline CDR1 and CDR2 sequences are SQVTM and ANQGSEA. The CDR3 sequence is 12 residues long. The CDR3 coding sequence is TGCAGCGGCCTGGACGGATACACTGAAGCTTTCTTT. This gives the protein CSGLDGYTEAFF.

This clonotype has ten or more counts. The rearrangement joins TRBV12-3 or TRBV12-4 to TRBJ1-5, with a possible D match to TRBD1 (6 bases). With 3 bases removed from V and 5 bases from J, the gap between germline ends came to 11 bases. The CDR3 extends over 14 amino acids. Here the CDR3 DNA reads TGTGCCAGCAGTTTGTGGACAGAGCATCAGCCCCAGCATTTT. Its translation: CASSLWTEHQPQHF.